The clone carrying this T cell receptor beta chain is categorized as medium-sized. This sample was included in a study of PD-L1 blockade in urothelial cancer. Study overall: Men with urothelial cancer arising in the bladder made up most of the 29 patients. Blood analysis occurred 3 weeks (second dose) and 6 weeks after treatment start.

Assay used: immunoSEQ multiplex PCR; TCRdb lists only in-frame clones, some missing. Of around 100,000 clones in the sample, around 85% were seen once. After removal of 4 bases from V and 8 bases from J, the junction contained 4 bases not matched to a gene. The CDR3 totals 15 residues. CDR1 and CDR2 (germline): SGHDN, FVKESK. J is TRBJ2-3 and V is TRBV14; 15 bases match TRBD2. The receptor's source is a man in his forties or fifties with urothelial cancer. This material consisted of PBMCs, taken around atezolizumab (anti-PD-L1) treatment. In DNA form, the CDR3 reads TGTGCCAGCAGCCCGGGACTAGCGGGGGGACCTACGCAGTATTTT. Translating gives CASSPGLAGGPTQYF.